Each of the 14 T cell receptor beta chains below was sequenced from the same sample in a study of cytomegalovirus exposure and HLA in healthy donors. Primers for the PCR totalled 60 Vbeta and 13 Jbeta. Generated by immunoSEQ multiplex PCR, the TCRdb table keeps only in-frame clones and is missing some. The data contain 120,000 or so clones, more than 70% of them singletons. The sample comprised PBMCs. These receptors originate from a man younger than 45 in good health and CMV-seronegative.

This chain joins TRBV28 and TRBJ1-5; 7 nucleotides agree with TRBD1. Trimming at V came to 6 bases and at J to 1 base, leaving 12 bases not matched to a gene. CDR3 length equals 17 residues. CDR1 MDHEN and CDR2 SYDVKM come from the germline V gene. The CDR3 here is CASSQGGNLGSNQPQHF. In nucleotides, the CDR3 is TGTGCCAGCAGCCAGGGGGGCAACCTAGGCAGCAATCAGCCCCAGCATTTT.

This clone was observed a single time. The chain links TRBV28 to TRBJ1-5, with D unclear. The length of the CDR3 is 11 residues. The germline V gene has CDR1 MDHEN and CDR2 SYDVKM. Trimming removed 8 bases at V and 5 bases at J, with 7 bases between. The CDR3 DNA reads TGTGCCAGCGGACTATATCAGCCCCAGCATTTT. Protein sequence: CASGLYQPQHF.

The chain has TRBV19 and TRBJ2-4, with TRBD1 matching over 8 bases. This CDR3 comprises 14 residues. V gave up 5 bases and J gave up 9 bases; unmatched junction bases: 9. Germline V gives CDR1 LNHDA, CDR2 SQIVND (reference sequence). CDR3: CASSAGTGEGIQYF. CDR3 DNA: TGTGCCAGTAGTGCCGGGACAGGAGAAGGCATTCAGTACTTC. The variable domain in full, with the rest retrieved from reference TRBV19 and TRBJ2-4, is DGGITQSPKYLFRKEGQNVTLSCEQNLNHDAMYWYRQDPGQGLRLIYYSQIVNDFQKGDIAEGYSVSREKKESFPLTVTSAQKNPTAFYLCASSAGTGEGIQYFGAGTRLSVL.

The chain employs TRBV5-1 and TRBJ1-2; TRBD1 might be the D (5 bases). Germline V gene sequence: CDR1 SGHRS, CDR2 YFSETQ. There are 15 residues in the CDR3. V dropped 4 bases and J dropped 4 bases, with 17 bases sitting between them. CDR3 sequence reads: CASSLDEQDPYGYTF. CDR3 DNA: TGCGCCAGCAGCCTGGACGAACAGGATCCCTATGGCTACACCTTC.

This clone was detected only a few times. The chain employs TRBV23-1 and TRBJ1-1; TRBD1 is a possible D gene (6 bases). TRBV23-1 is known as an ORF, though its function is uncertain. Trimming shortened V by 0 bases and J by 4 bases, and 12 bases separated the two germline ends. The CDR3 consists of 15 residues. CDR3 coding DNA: TGCGCCAGCAGTCAATCAACAGGGATTGGCACTGAAGCTTTCTTT. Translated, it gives CASSQSTGIGTEAFF.

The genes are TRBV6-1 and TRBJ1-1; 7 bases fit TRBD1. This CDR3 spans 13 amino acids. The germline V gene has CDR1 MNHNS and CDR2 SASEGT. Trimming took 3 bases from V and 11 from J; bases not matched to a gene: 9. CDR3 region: CASSDRDSRPAFF. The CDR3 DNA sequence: TGTGCCAGCAGTGATAGGGACAGCCGGCCCGCTTTCTTT.

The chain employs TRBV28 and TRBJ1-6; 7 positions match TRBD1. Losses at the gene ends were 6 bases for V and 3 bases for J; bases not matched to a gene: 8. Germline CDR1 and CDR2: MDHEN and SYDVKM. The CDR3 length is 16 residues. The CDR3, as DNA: TGTGCCAGCAGCCCCGGGACAGTCTTCTATAATTCACCCCTCCACTTT. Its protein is CASSPGTVFYNSPLHF.

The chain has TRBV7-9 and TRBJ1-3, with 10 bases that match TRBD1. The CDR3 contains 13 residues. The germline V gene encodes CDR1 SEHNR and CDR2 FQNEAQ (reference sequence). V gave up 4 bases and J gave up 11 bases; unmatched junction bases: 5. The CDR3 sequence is CASSWDRGAAIYF. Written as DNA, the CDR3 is TGTGCCAGCAGCTGGGACAGGGGAGCGGCCATATATTTT.

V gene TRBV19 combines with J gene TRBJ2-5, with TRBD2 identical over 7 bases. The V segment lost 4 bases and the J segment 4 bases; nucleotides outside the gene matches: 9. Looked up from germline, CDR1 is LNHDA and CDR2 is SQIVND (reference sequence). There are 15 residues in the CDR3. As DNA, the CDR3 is TGTGCCAGTAGTACGGCTAGCGGATGGGGAGAGACCCAGTACTTC. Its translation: CASSTASGWGETQYF.

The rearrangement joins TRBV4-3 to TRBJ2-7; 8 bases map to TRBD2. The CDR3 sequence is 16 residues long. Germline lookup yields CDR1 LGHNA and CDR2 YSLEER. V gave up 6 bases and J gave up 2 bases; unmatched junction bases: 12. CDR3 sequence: CASSTSDVAGPYEQYF. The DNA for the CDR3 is TGCGCCAGCAGTACTTCCGACGTAGCGGGACCCTACGAGCAGTACTTC.

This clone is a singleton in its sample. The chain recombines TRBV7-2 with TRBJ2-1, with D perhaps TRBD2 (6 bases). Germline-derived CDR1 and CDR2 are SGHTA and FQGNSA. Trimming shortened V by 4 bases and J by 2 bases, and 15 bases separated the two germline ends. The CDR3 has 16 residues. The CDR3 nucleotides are TGTGCCAGCAGCTATACCGGGACTCCTACCTACAATGAGCAGTTCTTC. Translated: CASSYTGTPTYNEQFF.

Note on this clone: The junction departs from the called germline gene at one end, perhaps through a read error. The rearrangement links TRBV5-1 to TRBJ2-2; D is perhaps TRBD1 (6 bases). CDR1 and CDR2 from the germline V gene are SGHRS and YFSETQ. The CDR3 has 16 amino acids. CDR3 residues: CANSLFRGEGTGELFF. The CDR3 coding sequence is TGCGCCAACAGCTTGTTCAGGGGAGAGGGCACCGGGGAGCTGTTTTTT.

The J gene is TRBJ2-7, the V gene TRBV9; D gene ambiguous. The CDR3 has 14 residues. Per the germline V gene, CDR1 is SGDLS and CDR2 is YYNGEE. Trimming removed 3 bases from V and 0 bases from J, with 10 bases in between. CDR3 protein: CASSATSSSYEQYF. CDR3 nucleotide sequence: TGTGCCAGCAGCGCCACCTCGAGCTCCTACGAGCAGTACTTC.

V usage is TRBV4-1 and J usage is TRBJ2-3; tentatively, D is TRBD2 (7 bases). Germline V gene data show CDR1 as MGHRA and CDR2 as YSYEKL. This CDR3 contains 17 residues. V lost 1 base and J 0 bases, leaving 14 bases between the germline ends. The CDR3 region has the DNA TGCGCCAGCAGCCAAGGCGGGCGGGGGCCTAGCACAGATACGCAGTATTTT. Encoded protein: CASSQGGRGPSTDTQYF.